This T cell receptor (beta chain) is from a study of T cells in Graves' hyperthyroidism and ophthalmopathy. The CDR3 is 18 amino acids. Germline CDR1 reads KGHDR; CDR2 reads SFDVKD. V dropped 4 bases and J dropped 1; count of bases not matched to a gene: 7. Template material for amplifying TCR beta CDR3 regions consisted of RNA transcripts. RT-PCR in the first round (using the HTBI primer set) targeted the TCR CDR3. TCRdb fed the multiplex PCR reads into MiXCR, producing one record per CDR3 protein. The sample records some 300,000 distinct CDR3 sequences, approximately 18% being singletons. The sample holds a few counts of this clonotype. Those patients with uncontrolled infection, other autoimmune disease, pregnancy or lactation were excluded.

Sequenced input: blood. The V call is TRBV24-1, the J call TRBJ2-1, with TRBD2 matching 12 bases. The source of this sequence is a man aged 50-60 years with Graves' ophthalmopathy. CDR3 amino acids: CATSEPTSGSSSYNEQFF. The CDR3 DNA follows: TGTGCCACCAGTGAGCCGACTAGCGGGAGCTCGTCCTACAATGAGCAGTTCTTC.